The table lists the clone carrying this T cell receptor (beta chain) with a count of one. The target antigen is unknown. This record belongs to a study of T cell responses to AZD1222 COVID-19 vaccine. Study observations and caveats: Females outnumbered males among donors, who were mostly white British; clonal diversity was possibly underestimated.

Trimming shortened V by 0 bases and J by 4 bases, and 8 bases separated the two germline ends. From germline, CDR1 is SGHNT and CDR2 YYREEE (reference sequence). This CDR3 has 14 amino acids. The method was immunoSEQ multiplex PCR; TCRdb's version includes in-frame clones alone and lacks a portion of them. The table has some 140,000 clones, roughly 90% seen once. This receptor was taken from an adult in good health. The specimen comprised peripheral blood, sampled on day 0 of AZD1222 vaccination. The V and J genes are TRBV5-4 and TRBJ1-3; possibly TRBD1 for D (6 bases). The CDR3 DNA reads TGTGCCAGCAGCTTGGACGGGGGCGGAAACACCATATATTTT. Protein: CASSLDGGGNTIYF.